This TCR beta chain was obtained from a study of Tregs in tolerant kidney transplant recipients. Overall study results and limits: No direct test of biological reproducibility was done here. Findings come from small patient numbers and require larger validation.

Turning to this clone: Its matching antigen is unknown.

Method: immunoSEQ multiplex PCR; TCRdb's copy keeps in-frame clones and lacks some. Of roughly 70,000 clones detected, around 87% appear once; the ten largest clones hold 3.5% to 4.5%. Mixed chimerism was transient after nonmyeloablative marrow transplants from related graft donors. Thawed PBMCs were FACS-sorted into unstimulated CD4+CD25+CD127- regulatory T cells, CD4+CD25- non-regulatory cells, CD4 and CD8 cells. The V gene's germline CDR1 is GTSNPN and CDR2 SVGIG (reference sequence). The V and J ends lost 8 bases and 5 bases, in that order; junction bases with no gene match: 11. CDR3 length: 13 amino acids.

The sequence was collected from a human patient who received a combined kidney and bone marrow transplant. Some of the T cells might come from the graft donor. The J gene is TRBJ2-5, the V gene TRBV30; 7 bases agree with TRBD1. Sequenced here: CD4+ T cells from blood (PBMCs), sampled 6 months after the transplant. The CDR3 protein is CAGRQGVLETQYF. In DNA, the CDR3 is TGTGCCGGGCGACAGGGAGTGTTGGAGACCCAGTACTTC.